The present TCR beta chain was sequenced within a study of type 1 regulatory T cells. Germline values: CDR1 MNHNS, CDR2 SASEGT. Trimming stripped 5 bases from V and 0 bases from J, with 14 bases between. This CDR3 contains 15 residues. TCRdb re-called the reads with MiXCR, one entry per CDR3 protein. This sample has 5,500 to 7,000 distinct CDR3 sequences, with 25% to 30% found just once. As regards this clonotype: Its matching antigen is unknown. With a far larger clone one base away, a read error is the likely cause.

The sequenced sample was cultured T cells, either the whole culture or a sorted T cell fraction (not recorded which). Subset denoted: Tr1-enriched cell product generated in vitro against host alloantigens. The origin of this receptor is a human donor in good health. This chain uses TRBV6-1 with TRBJ2-7; D is ambiguous. CDR3 residues: CASSFYSASSYEQYF. For the CDR3, the DNA is TGTGCCAGCAGTTTCTACTCGGCAAGCTCCTACGAGCAGTACTTC.